The 29 T cell receptor beta chains listed next were all sequenced from one sample in a study of early T cells in non-severe SARS-CoV-2 infection. TCRdb analysed the 5' RACE reads with MiXCR anew, one entry per CDR3 protein. The table records 60,000 to 75,000 distinct CDR3 sequences, roughly 10% of them present only once. Input material: whole blood. The receptors stem from an adult who was a healthcare worker with PCR-confirmed SARS-CoV-2 infection or an uninfected control (not recorded which).

The chain links TRBV3-1 to TRBJ1-6; D call uncertain. The V end lost 3 bases, the J end lost 10 bases, and 10 bases lay between the germline ends. The CDR3 spans 13 residues. CDR1 is LGHDT, CDR2 YNNKEL, per germline (reference sequence). The CDR3 region is CASSHRSASPLHF. The CDR3 DNA is TGTGCCAGCAGCCACCGATCGGCCTCACCCCTCCACTTT.

This rearrangement joins TRBV6-2 or TRBV6-3 to TRBJ2-5, with D perhaps TRBD1 (6 bases). CDR3 size: 16 residues. CDR1 and CDR2 from the germline V gene are MNHEY and SVGEGT. V was cut by 4 bases and J by 2 bases, with 17 bases left in between. The CDR3 protein is CASSSVWTERQETQYF. The CDR3 DNA reads as TGTGCCAGCAGTTCGGTCTGGACAGAACGGCAAGAGACCCAGTACTTC.

This clonotype was found many times. This sequence joins TRBV20-1 and TRBJ1-5, with D maybe TRBD1 (5 bases). V gave up 4 bases and J gave up 2 bases, with 12 bases separating them. Per germline, CDR1 DFQATT and CDR2 SNEGSKA (reference sequence). The CDR3 spans 14 residues. In DNA form, the CDR3 reads TGCAGTGCTAAACTAGGGGCGGGCAATCAGCCCCAGCATTTT. Protein sequence: CSAKLGAGNQPQHF.

This clonotype was seen many times. The chain joins TRBV7-9 to TRBJ2-2; 7 positions agree with TRBD2. CDR1 and CDR2 from the germline V gene are SEHNR and FQNEAQ (reference sequence). The CDR3 is 14 amino acids. After removal of 0 bases from V and 9 bases from J, the junction contained 4 bases not matched to a gene. The CDR3 sequence: CASSLASGVWELFF. CDR3 sequence (DNA): TGTGCCAGCAGCTTAGCGAGCGGGGTCTGGGAGCTGTTTTTT.

This clonotype was recorded many times. The chain uses TRBV4-1 and TRBJ1-2; TRBD1 might be the D (6 bases). Per germline, CDR1 MGHRA and CDR2 YSYEKL. This CDR3 comprises 14 residues. With 0 bases removed from V and 5 bases from J, the gap between germline ends came to 10 bases. The CDR3: CASSQEQGPYGYTF. DNA for the CDR3: TGCGCCAGCAGCCAAGAACAGGGACCATATGGCTACACCTTC.

There are a few counts of this clonotype. This chain links TRBV27 with TRBJ1-2, with TRBD1 matching 7 bases. Losses at the gene ends were 1 base for V and 7 bases for J; bases not matched to a gene: 6. CDR3 length: 14 amino acids. Germline V gene sequence: CDR1 MNHEY, CDR2 SMNVEV (reference sequence). DNA for the CDR3: TGTGCCAGCAGTTTATTAAACAGGGGCAGTGGCTACACCTTC. As protein: CASSLLNRGSGYTF.

This clonotype turned up a few times. The rearrangement links TRBV12-5 to TRBJ2-1, with 10 positions matching TRBD1. This CDR3 contains 13 residues. The germline V gene encodes CDR1 LGHNT and CDR2 FRNRAP. V lost 8 bases, J lost 7 bases, and 5 bases stayed unmatched. CDR3 sequence: CASRGQGINEQFF. The DNA for the CDR3 is TGTGCTAGTAGGGGACAGGGGATTAATGAGCAGTTCTTC.

This chain connects TRBV5-1 to TRBJ1-1; D is ambiguous. V was cut by 0 bases and J by 4 bases, with 13 bases left in between. Germline V lookup: CDR1 SGHRS, CDR2 YFSETQ. The CDR3 covers 15 residues. This CDR3 is CASSLARSGSTEAFF. The CDR3 nucleotides are TGCGCCAGCAGCTTGGCACGGTCCGGGAGCACTGAAGCTTTCTTT.

This clonotype has ten or more counts. The DNA is left out, because the CDR3 cannot be placed on it with certainty; the CDR3 is given as TCRdb lists it. The V call is TRBV29-1, the J call TRBJ1-2; whether TRBD1, the table's D call, matches the DNA was not checked. The CDR3 is 15 amino acids in total, end residues counted. Looked up from germline, CDR1 is SQVTM and CDR2 is ANQGSEA. The CDR3 sequence is CSVESFSGPDYGYTF.

Ten or more counts support this clonotype. This chain's CDR3 is CASSRPKAGGLGETQYF. In DNA form, the CDR3 reads TGTGCCAGCAGCCGCCCAAAAGCGGGGGGTTTAGGAGAGACCCAGTACTTC. This chain uses TRBV5-4 with TRBJ2-5; 9 positions match TRBD2. Per germline, CDR1 SGHNT and CDR2 YYREEE (reference sequence). There are 17 residues in the CDR3. Trimming took 4 bases from V and 4 from J; bases not matched to a gene: 14.

There are many counts of this clonotype. The chain uses TRBV7-8 and TRBJ1-4; possible D gene TRBD1, 5 bases. Germline values: CDR1 SGHVS, CDR2 FQNEAQ. CDR3 size: 14 residues. With 5 bases removed from V and 7 bases from J, the gap between germline ends came to 14 bases. The CDR3 sequence: CASSHLRAGEKLFF. The CDR3 DNA is TGTGCCAGCAGCCACCTCAGGGCCGGTGAAAAACTGTTTTTT.

The chain is built from TRBV2 and TRBJ1-1, with D hard to call. The CDR3 is 12 residues long. CDR1 SNHLY and CDR2 FYNNEI come from the germline V gene. The V end was cut by 7 bases, the J end by 1 base, with 7 bases between. The CDR3 reads CASKWGNTEAFF. The DNA for the CDR3 is TGTGCCAGCAAGTGGGGGAACACTGAAGCTTTCTTT.

There are many counts of this clonotype. The rearrangement joins TRBV11-2 to TRBJ2-3; a weak D match, TRBD1 (5 bases). V lost 5 bases and J lost 2, with 17 bases in between. Germline V lookup: CDR1 SGHAT, CDR2 FQNNGV. The CDR3 spans 16 residues. CDR3 in DNA: TGTGCCAGCAGCCATGGGGCGGTACCAACCACAGATACGCAGTATTTT. This sequence encodes CASSHGAVPTTDTQYF.

This clonotype was detected only a few times. This chain links TRBV4-3 with TRBJ2-1, with TRBD2 matching 8 bases. The CDR3 extends over 16 amino acids. V shed 0 bases and J 3 bases; nucleotides not matched to a gene: 4. The germline V gene encodes CDR1 LGHNA and CDR2 YSLEER. The CDR3 loop reads CASSQELAGFYNEQFF. CDR3 DNA sequence: TGCGCCAGCAGCCAAGAATTAGCGGGATTCTACAATGAGCAGTTCTTC.

The table lists this clonotype with many counts. The chain combines TRBV7-2 with TRBJ2-1, with D perhaps TRBD1 or TRBD2 (6 bases each). Looked up from germline, CDR1 is SGHTA and CDR2 is FQGNSA. The CDR3 spans 17 residues. Trimming shortened V by 2 bases and J by 2 bases, and 16 bases separated the two germline ends. CDR3 in amino acids: CASSLLSGAYTYNEQFF. The CDR3 nucleotides are TGTGCCAGCAGCTTACTATCGGGGGCCTACACCTACAATGAGCAGTTCTTC.

Only a few counts were recorded for this clonotype. This chain links TRBV6-1 with TRBJ2-7; D gene unclear. The germline gives CDR1 MNHNS, CDR2 SASEGT. Trimming removed 6 bases from V and 0 bases from J, with 9 bases in between. The CDR3 is 13 amino acids. In nucleotides, the CDR3 is TGTGCCAGCAGGGACCGAAGCTCCTACGAGCAGTACTTC. This codes for CASRDRSSYEQYF.

The sample holds a few counts of this clonotype. The genes are TRBV5-4 and TRBJ2-7, with D perhaps matching TRBD1 or TRBD2 (5 bases each). CDR1 is SGHNT, CDR2 YYREEE, per germline (reference sequence). Trimming removed 3 bases from V and 6 bases from J, with 13 bases in between. The CDR3 has 13 amino acids. In nucleotides, the CDR3 is TGTGCCAGCAGCTCGACCGGGGCCGGCGAGCAGTACTTC. Amino acids: CASSSTGAGEQYF.

This clonotype was found a few times. V is TRBV3-1 and J is TRBJ2-5, with D unresolved. V was clipped by 4 bases and J by 3 bases, with 3 bases between them. Germline V gene lookup returns CDR1 LGHDT and CDR2 YNNKEL (reference sequence). The CDR3 spans 11 residues. The CDR3 DNA follows: TGTGCCAGCAGCCGAAAAGAGACCCAGTACTTC. Amino acid sequence: CASSRKETQYF.

This clonotype was observed a handful of times. The chain couples TRBV3-1 to TRBJ1-2, with TRBD1 as a possible D gene (5 bases). Germline CDR1 is LGHDT and CDR2 is YNNKEL (reference sequence). The CDR3 runs 12 residues. Trimming pared 1 base from V and 6 bases from J, leaving 6 bases between. The CDR3 region is CASSQAGNGYTF. As DNA, the CDR3 is TGTGCCAGCAGCCAAGCAGGGAATGGCTACACCTTC.

The sample holds many counts of this clonotype. The chain couples TRBV20-1 to TRBJ1-1, with a tentative D call TRBD1 (6 bases). Germline V lookup: CDR1 DFQATT, CDR2 SNEGSKA (reference sequence). CDR3 length: 14 residues. V was pared by 6 bases and J by 0 bases, with 14 bases between. The CDR3 is CSARRTVMNTEAFF. The CDR3 DNA reads as TGCAGTGCCAGACGGACAGTTATGAACACTGAAGCTTTCTTT.

The rearrangement links TRBV7-6 to TRBJ2-2, with 9 bases fitting TRBD1. Germline V gene data show CDR1 as SGHVS and CDR2 as FNYEAQ. The CDR3 sequence is 16 residues long. With V trimmed by 5 bases and J by 6 bases, 10 bases remained unmatched. The CDR3 DNA sequence: TGTGCCAGCAGCGCTTACAGGGGGCGAGTCCCCGGGGAGCTGTTTTTT. It encodes CASSAYRGRVPGELFF. Full variable domain (missing parts from reference TRBV7-6 and TRBJ2-2): GAGVSQSPRYKVTKRGQDVALRCDPISGHVSLYWYRQALGQGPEFLTYFNYEAQQDKSGLPNDRFSAERPEGSISTLTIQRTEQRDSAMYRCASSAYRGRVPGELFFGEGSRLTVL.

The chain is built from TRBV4-1 and TRBJ2-3, with D hard to call. The germline gives CDR1 MGHRA, CDR2 YSYEKL. V lost 4 bases and J lost 0, with 14 bases in between. CDR3 size: 16 residues. CDR3 in DNA: TGCGCCAGCAGCCCGGGCTTGGGCACTAGCACAGATACGCAGTATTTT. Translating gives CASSPGLGTSTDTQYF.

At least ten counts were recorded for this clonotype. This chain uses TRBV7-8 with TRBJ2-1; D not certain. In germline, CDR1 is SGHVS, CDR2 FQNEAQ. Trimming stripped 0 bases from V and 9 bases from J, with 6 bases between. The CDR3 totals 12 residues. The CDR3: CASSLANTEQFF. The CDR3 DNA is TGTGCCAGCAGCTTAGCTAATACTGAGCAGTTCTTC.

V is TRBV29-1 and J is TRBJ2-7; 9 nucleotides match TRBD1. Losses at the gene ends were 7 bases for V and 2 bases for J; bases not matched to a gene: 3. CDR3 length: 12 residues. From germline, CDR1 is SQVTM and CDR2 ANQGSEA. DNA for the CDR3: TGCAGCGCACAGGGGGCTCCCTACGAGCAGTACTTC. Protein product: CSAQGAPYEQYF.

This clonotype has only a few counts. This chain joins TRBV7-9 and TRBJ1-1; D gene uncertain. This CDR3 is built from 13 residues. Per the germline V gene, CDR1 is SEHNR and CDR2 is FQNEAQ (reference sequence). The V and J ends lost 4 bases and 1 base respectively, with 7 bases between them. The CDR3 reads CASSYAGNTEAFF. The CDR3 DNA sequence: TGTGCCAGCAGCTATGCCGGGAACACTGAAGCTTTCTTT.

CDR3 in DNA: TGTGCCAGCAGTTTGCGGTATACTGAAGCTTTCTTT. Its protein product is CASSLRYTEAFF. The gene calls are TRBV12-3 or TRBV12-4 and TRBJ1-1; D is unresolved. Trimming left V 3 bases short and J 5 bases short, with 7 bases between. The length of the CDR3 is 12 residues.

V usage is TRBV6-5 and J usage is TRBJ2-6, with a possible D match to TRBD2 (5 bases). V lost 6 bases, J lost 2 bases, and 17 bases lay in between. CDR1 and CDR2 (germline): MNHEY, SVGAGI. There are 17 residues in the CDR3. As DNA, the CDR3 is TGTGCCAGCAGCCCCTCGGGGATCCGGGCTGGGGCCAACGTCCTGACTTTC. Protein sequence: CASSPSGIRAGANVLTF.

The table lists this clonotype with a few counts. The chain carries TRBV5-1 and TRBJ2-3; TRBD1 aligns across 9 bases. The germline V gene has CDR1 SGHRS and CDR2 YFSETQ. The trim removed 3 bases at V and 1 base at J, leaving 3 bases unmatched. The CDR3 length is 15 residues. The CDR3 reads CASSWGQGGTDTQYF. In DNA, the CDR3 is TGCGCCAGCAGCTGGGGACAGGGAGGCACAGATACGCAGTATTTT.

The genes are TRBV28 and TRBJ2-3, with 11 bases fitting TRBD2. The trim removed 5 bases at V and 14 bases at J, leaving 18 bases unmatched. The CDR3 spans 16 residues. Germline CDR1 reads MDHEN; CDR2 reads SYDVKM. The CDR3 loop reads CASSPGTSGRTRGLYF. In nucleotides, the CDR3 is TGTGCCAGCAGTCCAGGAACTAGCGGGAGAACCAGAGGCTTGTATTTT.